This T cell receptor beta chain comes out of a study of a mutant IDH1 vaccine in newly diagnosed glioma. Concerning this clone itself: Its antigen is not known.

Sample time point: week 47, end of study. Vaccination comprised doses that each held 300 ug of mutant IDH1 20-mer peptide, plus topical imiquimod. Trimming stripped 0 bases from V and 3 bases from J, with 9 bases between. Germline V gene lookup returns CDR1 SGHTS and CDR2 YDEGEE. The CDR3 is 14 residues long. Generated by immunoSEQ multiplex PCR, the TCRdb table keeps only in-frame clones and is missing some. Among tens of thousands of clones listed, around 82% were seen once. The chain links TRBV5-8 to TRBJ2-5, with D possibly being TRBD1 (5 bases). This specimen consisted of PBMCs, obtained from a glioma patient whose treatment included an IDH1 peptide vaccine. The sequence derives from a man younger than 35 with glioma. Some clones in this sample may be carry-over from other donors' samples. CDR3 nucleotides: TGTGCCAGCAGCTTGGCCCTCAGGGAAGAGACCCAGTACTTC. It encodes CASSLALREETQYF.